What follows is one T cell receptor beta chain and its context. The CDR3 runs 15 residues. Germline loops: CDR1 SGHKS, CDR2 YYEKEE (reference sequence). V lost 4 bases to trimming and J lost 4 bases; unmatched junction nucleotides: 11. TCRdb re-called the RT-PCR reads through MiXCR, storing one row per CDR3 protein. Here the sample spans more than 550,000 distinct CDR3 sequences, about 14% being singletons. The TCR was taken from a female donor in good health, serving as a healthy control. The rearrangement links TRBV5-5 to TRBJ2-7; 7 bases line up with TRBD2. Sequences were obtained from memory CD4+ T cells from blood. CDR3 coding DNA: TGTGCCAGCAGCCCCAGGGAGGGGTCCCAGTACGAGCAGTACTTC. This codes for CASSPREGSQYEQYF.